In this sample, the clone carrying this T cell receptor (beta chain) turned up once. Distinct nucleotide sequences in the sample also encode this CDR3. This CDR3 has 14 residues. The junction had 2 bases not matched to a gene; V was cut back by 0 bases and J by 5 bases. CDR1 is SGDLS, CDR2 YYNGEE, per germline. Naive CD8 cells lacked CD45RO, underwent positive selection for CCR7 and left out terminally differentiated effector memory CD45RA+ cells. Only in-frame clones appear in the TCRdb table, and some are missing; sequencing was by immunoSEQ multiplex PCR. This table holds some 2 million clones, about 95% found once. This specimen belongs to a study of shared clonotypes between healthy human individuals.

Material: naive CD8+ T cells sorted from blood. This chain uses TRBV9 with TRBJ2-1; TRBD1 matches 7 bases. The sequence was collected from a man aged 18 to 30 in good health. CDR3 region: CASSVGTGDNEQFF. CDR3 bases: TGTGCCAGCAGCGTAGGGACAGGAGACAATGAGCAGTTCTTC.